This T cell receptor beta chain was documented in a study of cytomegalovirus exposure and HLA in healthy donors. Germline-derived CDR1 and CDR2 are SEHNR and FQNEAQ (reference sequence). The CDR3 is 16 residues long. V lost 5 bases and J lost 4; bases outside the gene matches: 9. PCR involved 60 Vbeta and 13 Jbeta primers. Generated by immunoSEQ multiplex PCR, the TCRdb table keeps only in-frame clones and is missing some. The table records about 140,000 clones, around 76% of them present only once. J is TRBJ1-2 and V is TRBV7-9; 11 nucleotides line up with TRBD1. Sequencing was performed on PBMCs. This clonotype was obtained from a male donor in good health and CMV-seronegative. The CDR3 region is CASSKSSGTGGYGYTF. The CDR3 nucleotides are TGTGCCAGCAGCAAATCTTCAGGGACAGGGGGCTATGGCTACACCTTC.